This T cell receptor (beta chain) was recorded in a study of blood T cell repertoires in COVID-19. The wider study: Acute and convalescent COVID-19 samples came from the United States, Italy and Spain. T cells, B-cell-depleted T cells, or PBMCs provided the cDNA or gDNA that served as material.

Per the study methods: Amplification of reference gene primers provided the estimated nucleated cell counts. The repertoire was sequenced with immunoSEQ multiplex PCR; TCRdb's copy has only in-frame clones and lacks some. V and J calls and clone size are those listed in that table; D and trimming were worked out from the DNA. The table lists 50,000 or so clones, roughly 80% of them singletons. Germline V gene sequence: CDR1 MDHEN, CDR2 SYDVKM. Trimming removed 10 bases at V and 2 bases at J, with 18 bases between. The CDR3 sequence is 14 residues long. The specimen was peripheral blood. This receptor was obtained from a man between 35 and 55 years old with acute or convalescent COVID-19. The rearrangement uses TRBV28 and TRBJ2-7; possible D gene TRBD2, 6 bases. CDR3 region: CATKKGGDPYEQYF. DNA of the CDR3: TGTGCCACCAAAAAAGGCGGGGACCCCTACGAGCAGTACTTC.